These 30 T cell receptor beta chains originate from one sample sequenced in a study of cytomegalovirus exposure and HLA in healthy donors. PCR used 60 Vbeta primers and 13 Jbeta primers. Clones were read by immunoSEQ multiplex PCR, and TCRdb kept only the in-frame ones, dropping some. This sample has about 140,000 clones, with about 75% found just once. Input material: PBMCs. All receptors derive from a man aged 18-30 years in good health and CMV-seropositive.

V usage is TRBV5-6 and J usage is TRBJ1-6; D may be TRBD1 (6 bases). V gave up 4 bases and J gave up 9 bases, with 17 bases separating them. The CDR3 totals 15 residues. Per the germline V gene, CDR1 is SGHDT and CDR2 is YYEEEE. The CDR3 sequence: CASSQGQNGGSPLHF. In nucleotides, the CDR3 is TGTGCCAGCAGCCAGGGACAAAATGGGGGTTCACCCCTCCACTTT.

J is TRBJ1-4 and V is TRBV6-5; tentative D call: TRBD1 (6 bases). This CDR3 spans 15 amino acids. CDR1 is MNHEY and CDR2 is SVGAGI in the germline V gene. V lost 7 bases to trimming and J lost 7 bases, with 19 bases between them. CDR3 amino acids: CASNALTGIGEKLFF. The CDR3 nucleotides are TGTGCCAGCAACGCCCTTACAGGGATTGGTGAAAAACTGTTTTTT.

The rearrangement uses TRBV30 and TRBJ1-2; no clear D. Germline values: CDR1 GTSNPN, CDR2 SVGIG (reference sequence). Trimming took 3 bases from V and 5 from J, leaving 19 bases between them. This CDR3 region has 15 residues. The CDR3 loop is CAWSETPVPGYGYTF. DNA for the CDR3: TGTGCCTGGAGCGAAACACCGGTCCCCGGGTATGGCTACACCTTC.

The rearrangement joins TRBV25-1 to TRBJ1-2, with 11 nucleotides matching TRBD1. Germline CDR1 MGHDK, CDR2 SYGVNS. The CDR3 consists of 17 residues. The ends lost 5 bases at V and 0 bases at J; junction bases unmatched: 8. CDR3 amino acids: CASSTSLGQGANYGYTF. The CDR3 nucleotides are TGTGCCAGCAGTACCTCACTGGGACAGGGGGCTAACTATGGCTACACCTTC.

J is TRBJ1-3 and V is TRBV28, with D unresolved. The CDR3 length is 11 residues. Trimming removed 5 bases at V and 10 bases at J, with 9 bases between. Germline CDR1 MDHEN, CDR2 SYDVKM. DNA for the CDR3: TGTGCCAGCAGTGACTCTTTGACCATATATTTT. Its protein is CASSDSLTIYF.

The chain joins TRBV9 to TRBJ2-2; 7 positions match TRBD2. J gave up 0 bases and V 5 bases, and 4 bases lay outside the gene matches. Germline CDR1 is SGDLS and CDR2 is YYNGEE. CDR3 length equals 15 residues. The CDR3 DNA sequence: TGTGCCAGCAGAATCAGCGGGGCGAACACCGGGGAGCTGTTTTTT. Its translation is CASRISGANTGELFF.

This clone appeared once. This rearrangement joins TRBV28 to TRBJ1-2, with D uncertain. V lost 7 bases and J lost 4, with 13 bases in between. CDR1 is MDHEN, CDR2 SYDVKM, per germline. The CDR3 has 13 amino acids. The CDR3 DNA reads as TGTGCCAGCAACGAGCCGTTTGGCTATGGCTACACCTTC. Protein: CASNEPFGYGYTF.

V and J are TRBV5-1 and TRBJ1-5; D possibly corresponds to TRBD1 (6 bases). Trimming left V 0 bases short and J 6 bases short, with 13 bases between. This CDR3 is 15 amino acids long. CDR1 is SGHRS, CDR2 YFSETQ, per germline. As DNA, the CDR3 is TGCGCCAGCAGCTTGGACAGGGCGAGGGGTCAGCCCCAGCATTTT. Translation: CASSLDRARGQPQHF.

The chain recombines TRBV4-1 with TRBJ2-5, with a tentative D call TRBD2 (6 bases). Germline V CDR1 and CDR2: MGHRA, YSYEKL. This CDR3 spans 14 amino acids. V lost 0 bases, J lost 4 bases, and 9 bases lay in between. Written as DNA, the CDR3 is TGCGCCAGCAGCCAAGAAGCGGGTATAGAGACCCAGTACTTC. Its translation: CASSQEAGIETQYF.

The genes are TRBV28 and TRBJ1-1, with D tentatively TRBD1 (6 bases). The length of the CDR3 is 14 residues. V lost 5 bases and J lost 5, with 15 bases in between. The germline V gene has CDR1 MDHEN and CDR2 SYDVKM. Written as DNA, the CDR3 is TGTGCCAGCAGTACCGGGACAATTGGGACTGAAGCTTTCTTT. Translation gives CASSTGTIGTEAFF.

This clone showed up just a few times. The rearrangement uses TRBV15 and TRBJ1-4; the match to TRBD1 covers 8 bases. Germline values: CDR1 LNHNV, CDR2 YYDKDF (reference sequence). V dropped 9 bases and J dropped 8; count of bases not matched to a gene: 11. The CDR3 loop spans 14 amino acids. The DNA for the CDR3 is TGTGCCACGCACCCAGGACAGGGTAGCGAAAAACTGTTTTTT. Protein: CATHPGQGSEKLFF.

The chain carries TRBV7-9 and TRBJ2-2; perhaps TRBD2 as D (5 bases). Germline values: CDR1 SEHNR, CDR2 FQNEAQ (reference sequence). Trimming stripped 0 bases from V and 7 bases from J, with 9 bases between. The CDR3 is 14 residues long. The CDR3, as DNA: TGTGCCAGCAGCTTAGCGGGAGACGGCGGGGAGCTGTTTTTT. Translating it yields CASSLAGDGGELFF.

The chain links TRBV9 to TRBJ2-1, with 8 bases lining up with TRBD2. CDR1 and CDR2 from the germline V gene are SGDLS and YYNGEE. CDR3 length: 15 amino acids. V lost 0 bases to trimming and J lost 7 bases; unmatched junction nucleotides: 6. CDR3 sequence (DNA): TGTGCCAGCAGCGTAGGAAGCGGGAGAGGGAATGAGCAGTTCTTC. Translating gives CASSVGSGRGNEQFF.

The chain has TRBV10-3 and TRBJ1-2; 8 bases align to TRBD1. With V trimmed by 4 bases and J by 4 bases, 8 bases remained unmatched. CDR1 ENHRY and CDR2 SYGVKD come from the germline V gene. The CDR3 contains 15 residues. CDR3 sequence: CAISVSDRERYGYTF. Written as DNA, the CDR3 is TGTGCCATCAGTGTATCGGACAGGGAACGCTATGGCTACACCTTC.

This clone was seen just once. CDR3 loop: CASSFAGGSRTSRTNEKLFF. The CDR3, as DNA: TGTGCCAGCAGCTTTGCAGGGGGCTCTCGTACGAGTCGGACTAATGAAAAACTGTTTTTT. The V gene is TRBV7-8, the J gene TRBJ1-4; 8 bases line up with TRBD1. The CDR3 runs 20 residues. Germline V gene lookup returns CDR1 SGHVS and CDR2 FQNEAQ. The trim removed 3 bases at V and 2 bases at J, leaving 17 bases unmatched.

This chain joins TRBV10-2 and TRBJ2-7; a possible D gene is TRBD1 (6 bases). V was shortened by 4 bases and J by 3 bases, with 19 bases between the two germline ends. The V gene's germline CDR1 is WSHSY and CDR2 SAAADI. The CDR3 covers 16 residues. CDR3 DNA sequence: TGCGCCAGCAGTGGACAGGTTACCGAGACCCGCTACGAGCAGTACTTC. Amino acids: CASSGQVTETRYEQYF.

In its sample, this clone was seen a few times. This chain links TRBV13 with TRBJ1-2; D is unclear. The ends were cut back, 5 bases at V and 5 bases at J, with 12 bases in the middle. Germline lookup yields CDR1 PRHDT and CDR2 FYEKMQ (reference sequence). This CDR3 contains 13 residues. Here the CDR3 reads CASSPRSGYGYTF. In nucleotides, the CDR3 is TGTGCCAGCAGCCCACGGTCCGGGTATGGCTACACCTTC.

The V gene is TRBV27, the J gene TRBJ2-3, with 10 bases matching TRBD1. Germline V gene data show CDR1 as MNHEY and CDR2 as SMNVEV (reference sequence). After removal of 5 bases from V and 5 bases from J, the junction contained 4 bases not matched to a gene. The CDR3 extends over 14 amino acids. The DNA for the CDR3 is TGTGCCAGCAGTAGACAGGGGGCGCGAGATACGCAGTATTTT. Encoded protein: CASSRQGARDTQYF.

The rearrangement joins TRBV27 to TRBJ1-1; no definite D call. Germline values: CDR1 MNHEY, CDR2 SMNVEV (reference sequence). There are 12 residues in the CDR3. Trimming stripped 4 bases from V and 2 bases from J, with 5 bases between. The CDR3 loop reads CASSSPNTEAFF. Written as DNA, the CDR3 is TGTGCCAGCAGTTCTCCCAACACTGAAGCTTTCTTT.

This clone appeared a few times. The chain links TRBV21-1 to TRBJ2-3; the listed D gene, TRBD2, was not tested against the DNA. TRBV21-1 is annotated as a pseudogene. The CDR3 has 16 residues. The CDR3 loop is CASSKAELSDTDTQYF. DNA of the CDR3: TGTGCCAGCAGCAAAGCAGAGCTTAGTGACACAGATACGCAGTATTTT.

The rearrangement uses TRBV5-4 and TRBJ2-3; D gene ambiguous. V lost 5 bases and J 0 bases, leaving 7 bases between the germline ends. The CDR3 length is 13 residues. From germline, CDR1 is SGHNT and CDR2 YYREEE (reference sequence). The CDR3 loop is CASSPPSTDTQYF. DNA of the CDR3: TGTGCCAGCAGTCCTCCGAGCACAGATACGCAGTATTTT.

In regard to this clone: Its ends do not fully match the called genes, so a read error is possible. The gene calls are TRBV10-3 and TRBJ2-7, with TRBD1 identical over 8 bases. Germline-derived CDR1 and CDR2 are ENHRY and SYGVKD. CDR3 length: 15 amino acids. CDR3 sequence (DNA): TGTGCTATCAGTGAGTCCACAGGGGGATCCTACGAGCAGTACTTC. Amino acid sequence: CAISESTGGSYEQYF.

V is TRBV7-2 and J is TRBJ2-7; possibly TRBD2 for D (5 bases). Germline V gives CDR1 SGHTA, CDR2 FQGNSA. V lost 4 bases, J lost 3 bases, and 13 bases lay in between. The CDR3 covers 14 residues. CDR3 protein: CASSSRSGNYEQYF. The CDR3 DNA sequence: TGTGCCAGCAGCTCCCGAAGCGGAAACTACGAGCAGTACTTC. The variable domain in full, with the rest retrieved from reference TRBV7-2 and TRBJ2-7, is GAGVSQSPSNKVTEKGKDVELRCDPISGHTALYWYRQSLGQGLEFLIYFQGNSAPDKSGLPSDRFSAERTGGSVSTLTIQRTQQEDSAVYLCASSSRSGNYEQYFGPGTRLTVT.

The chain couples TRBV28 to TRBJ2-1; 9 bases agree with TRBD1. Trimming cost V 6 bases and J 10 bases; bases outside gene matches: 4. The CDR3 has 12 residues. Germline CDR1 MDHEN, CDR2 SYDVKM. In DNA, the CDR3 is TGTGCCAGCAGATCTACAGGGGGCGAGCAGTTCTTC. This gives the protein CASRSTGGEQFF.

The chain couples TRBV30 to TRBJ2-1, with 9 bases that match TRBD2. V was clipped by 0 bases and J by 0 bases; unmatched bases: 12. Germline CDR1 is GTSNPN and CDR2 is SVGIG (reference sequence). The CDR3 totals 19 residues. The CDR3 here is CAWSVEGSGSQPSYNEQFF. In nucleotides, the CDR3 is TGTGCCTGGAGTGTAGAAGGTAGCGGGAGTCAGCCCTCCTACAATGAGCAGTTCTTC.

This chain joins TRBV2 and TRBJ1-1, with D possibly TRBD1 on 6 matching bases. The CDR3 has 15 amino acids. Deletions cut 8 bases from V and 1 base from J, with 17 bases between. The germline gives CDR1 SNHLY, CDR2 FYNNEI. The CDR3 protein is CASASTGNKNTEAFF. As DNA, the CDR3 is TGTGCCAGCGCTTCGACAGGAAACAAGAACACTGAAGCTTTCTTT.

CDR3: CASSPIRTSGTNEQYF. The CDR3 DNA sequence: TGTGCCAGCAGCCCCATCCGGACTAGCGGGACGAACGAGCAGTACTTC. The chain joins TRBV11-2 to TRBJ2-7, with 12 positions matching TRBD2. V was pared by 5 bases and J by 5 bases, with 10 bases of the junction left unmatched. The CDR3 runs to 16 residues. Per the germline V gene, CDR1 is SGHAT and CDR2 is FQNNGV.

The rearrangement links TRBV19 to TRBJ2-3, with 10 bases fitting TRBD2. The CDR3 is 15 amino acids. V lost 4 bases, J lost 6 bases, and 7 bases stayed unmatched. CDR1 and CDR2 (germline): LNHDA, SQIVND (reference sequence). In DNA form, the CDR3 reads TGTGCCAGTAGTACGAGCGGGAGGGCCGGGGATACGCAGTATTTT. It specifies CASSTSGRAGDTQYF.

The chain joins TRBV28 to TRBJ2-1; 11 bases map to TRBD2. The CDR3 runs 19 residues. With V trimmed by 7 bases and J by 2 bases, 16 bases remained unmatched. Germline V gene lookup returns CDR1 MDHEN and CDR2 SYDVKM. This CDR3 is CASNHLGLAGGRTYNEQFF. Written as DNA, the CDR3 is TGTGCCAGCAACCACCTTGGGCTAGCGGGAGGTCGTACCTACAATGAGCAGTTCTTC.

The V and J genes are TRBV11-2 and TRBJ1-2, with D unclear. The V gene lost 3 bases and the J gene lost 0 bases, with 11 bases spanning the gap. CDR1 and CDR2 (germline): SGHAT, FQNNGV. CDR3 length: 15 amino acids. CDR3 region: CASSFTPDTNYGYTF. As DNA, the CDR3 is TGTGCCAGCAGCTTTACCCCCGACACTAACTATGGCTACACCTTC.